This TCR beta chain came from a study of blood T cell repertoires in COVID-19. From germline, CDR1 is SEHNR and CDR2 FQNEAQ (reference sequence). Trimming removed 5 bases at V and 3 bases at J, with 22 bases between. This CDR3 is built from 17 residues. Study processing details: Scientists estimated how many nucleated cells there were by amplifying reference gene primers. The repertoire was sequenced with immunoSEQ multiplex PCR; TCRdb's copy has only in-frame clones and lacks some. Clonal size and the V and J genes are those of that table, whereas D and trimming came from the DNA. Here the sample spans tens of thousands of clones, more than 80% being singletons.

Material: peripheral blood. The chain links TRBV7-9 to TRBJ2-5; possibly TRBD2 for D (7 bases). The sequence was collected from an elderly woman with active or convalescent COVID-19. The CDR3 sequence is CASSRWGGSAVEETQYF. Written as DNA, the CDR3 is TGTGCCAGCAGCCGCTGGGGGGGCTCCGCAGTTGAAGAGACCCAGTACTTC.